The T cell receptor beta chain under discussion was sequenced for a study of Ad26.COV2.S vaccination and SARS-CoV-2 variants. About the research overall: In the study, Ad26.COV2.S was injected intramuscularly once, or twice 56 days apart.

Here immunoSEQ multiplex PCR was the method, and the copy in TCRdb shows in-frame clones only, minus some. In the table there are around 340,000 clones, about nine tenths of which are singletons. Deletions cut 7 bases from V and 5 bases from J, with 18 bases between. Per the germline V gene, CDR1 is LNHDA and CDR2 is SQIVND (reference sequence). There are 15 residues in the CDR3. Treatment specified: 15 to 20 received Ad26.COV2.S at low or high dose, single or two shots; about 5 received placebo; per-sample allocation not given. After the first vaccine or placebo injection, samples were drawn on day 63.

The receptor was derived from a person between 18 and 59 years old who received the Ad26.COV2.S COVID-19 vaccine or a placebo. This sequence joins TRBV19 and TRBJ1-5; perhaps TRBD1 as D (6 bases). The starting material was peripheral blood, obtained in a trial of Ad26.COV2.S vaccine versus placebo. CDR3: CASTMGGPVDQPQHF. CDR3 DNA: TGTGCCAGTACGATGGGGGGCCCCGTGGATCAGCCCCAGCATTTT.